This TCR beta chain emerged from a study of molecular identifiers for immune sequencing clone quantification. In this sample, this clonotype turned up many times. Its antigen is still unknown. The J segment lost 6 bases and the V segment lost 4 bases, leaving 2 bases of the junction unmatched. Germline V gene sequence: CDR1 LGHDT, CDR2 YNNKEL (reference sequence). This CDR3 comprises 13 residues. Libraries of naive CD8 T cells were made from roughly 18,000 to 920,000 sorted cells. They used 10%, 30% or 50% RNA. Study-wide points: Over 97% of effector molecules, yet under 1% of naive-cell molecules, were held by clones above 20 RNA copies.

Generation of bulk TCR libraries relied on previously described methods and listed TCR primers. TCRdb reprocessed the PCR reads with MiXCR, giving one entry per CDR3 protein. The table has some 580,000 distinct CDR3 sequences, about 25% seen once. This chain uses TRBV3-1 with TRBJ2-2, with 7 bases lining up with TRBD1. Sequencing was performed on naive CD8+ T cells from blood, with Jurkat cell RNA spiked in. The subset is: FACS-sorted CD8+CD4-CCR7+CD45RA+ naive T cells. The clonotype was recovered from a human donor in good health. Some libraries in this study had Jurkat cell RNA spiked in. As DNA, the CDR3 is TGTGCCAGCAGCCCGGGACAGTCCGGGGAGCTGTTTTTT. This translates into CASSPGQSGELFF.